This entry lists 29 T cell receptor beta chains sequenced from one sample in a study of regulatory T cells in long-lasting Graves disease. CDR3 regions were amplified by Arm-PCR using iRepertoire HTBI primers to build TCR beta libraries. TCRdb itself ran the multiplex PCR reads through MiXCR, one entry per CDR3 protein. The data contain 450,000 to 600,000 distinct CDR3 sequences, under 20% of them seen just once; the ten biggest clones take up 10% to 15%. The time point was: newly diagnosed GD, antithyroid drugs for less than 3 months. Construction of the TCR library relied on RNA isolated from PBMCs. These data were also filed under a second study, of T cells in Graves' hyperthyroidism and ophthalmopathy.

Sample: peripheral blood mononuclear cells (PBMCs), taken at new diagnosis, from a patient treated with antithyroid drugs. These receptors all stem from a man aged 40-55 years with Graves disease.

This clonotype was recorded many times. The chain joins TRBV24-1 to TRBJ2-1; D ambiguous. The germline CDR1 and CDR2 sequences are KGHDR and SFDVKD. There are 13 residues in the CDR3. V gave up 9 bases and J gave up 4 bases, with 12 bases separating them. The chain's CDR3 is CATRTSKYNEQFF. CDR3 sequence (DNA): TGTGCCACCCGGACCTCAAAGTACAATGAGCAGTTCTTC.

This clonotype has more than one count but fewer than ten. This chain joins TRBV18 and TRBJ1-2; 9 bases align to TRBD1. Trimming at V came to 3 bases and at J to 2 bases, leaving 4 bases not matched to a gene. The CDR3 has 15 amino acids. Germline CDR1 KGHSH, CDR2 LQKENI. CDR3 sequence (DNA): TGTGCCAGCTCACCGTGGACAGGGGAAAACTATGGCTACACCTTC. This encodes CASSPWTGENYGYTF.

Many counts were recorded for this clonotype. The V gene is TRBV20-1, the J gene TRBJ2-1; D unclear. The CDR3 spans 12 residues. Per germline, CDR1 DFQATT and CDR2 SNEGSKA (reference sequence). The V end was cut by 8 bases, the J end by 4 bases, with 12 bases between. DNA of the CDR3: TGCAGTCCTTCAGGCCAATACAATGAGCAGTTCTTC. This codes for CSPSGQYNEQFF.

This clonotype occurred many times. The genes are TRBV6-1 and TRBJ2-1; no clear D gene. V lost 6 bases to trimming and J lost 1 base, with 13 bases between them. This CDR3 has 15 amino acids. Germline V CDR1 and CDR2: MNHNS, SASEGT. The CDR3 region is CASRVEYGSYNEQFF. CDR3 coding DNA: TGTGCCAGCAGAGTGGAGTATGGGTCCTACAATGAGCAGTTCTTC.

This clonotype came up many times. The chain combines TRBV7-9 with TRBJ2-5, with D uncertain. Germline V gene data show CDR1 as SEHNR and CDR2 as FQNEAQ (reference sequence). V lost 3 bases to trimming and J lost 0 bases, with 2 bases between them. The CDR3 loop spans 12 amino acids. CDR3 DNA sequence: TGTGCCAGCAGCTTCAACCAAGAGACCCAGTACTTC. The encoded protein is CASSFNQETQYF.

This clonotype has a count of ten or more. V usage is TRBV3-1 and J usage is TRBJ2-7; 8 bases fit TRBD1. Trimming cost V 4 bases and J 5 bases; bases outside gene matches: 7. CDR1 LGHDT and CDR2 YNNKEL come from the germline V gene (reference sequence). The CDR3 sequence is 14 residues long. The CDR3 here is CASSRRTGFNEQYF. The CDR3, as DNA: TGTGCCAGCAGCCGCCGGACAGGGTTCAACGAGCAGTACTTC.

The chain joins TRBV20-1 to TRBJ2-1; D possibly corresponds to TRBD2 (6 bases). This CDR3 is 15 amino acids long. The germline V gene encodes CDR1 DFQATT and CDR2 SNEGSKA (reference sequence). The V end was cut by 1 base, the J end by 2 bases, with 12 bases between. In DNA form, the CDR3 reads TGCAGTGCTAGAGCAATAGCGGAAGCCTACAATGAGCAGTTCTTC. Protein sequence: CSARAIAEAYNEQFF.

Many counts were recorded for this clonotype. CDR3 in amino acids: CASSRGRTNTGELFF. In DNA form, the CDR3 reads TGTGCCAGCAGTCGGGGCAGGACTAACACCGGGGAGCTGTTTTTT. The chain has TRBV12-3 or TRBV12-4 and TRBJ2-2; D possibly uses TRBD1 or TRBD2 (5 bases each). V was cut by 5 bases and J by 2 bases, with 12 bases left in between. This CDR3 spans 15 amino acids.

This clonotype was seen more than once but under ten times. CDR3 sequence (DNA): TGTGCCAGCAGCCCTCTCGGACTAAAATTCACCGGGGAGCTGTTTTTT. This codes for CASSPLGLKFTGELFF. This sequence joins TRBV9 and TRBJ2-2; D perhaps matches TRBD2 (6 bases). Germline V lookup: CDR1 SGDLS, CDR2 YYNGEE. V gave up 4 bases and J gave up 4 bases, with 17 bases separating them. The CDR3 consists of 16 residues.

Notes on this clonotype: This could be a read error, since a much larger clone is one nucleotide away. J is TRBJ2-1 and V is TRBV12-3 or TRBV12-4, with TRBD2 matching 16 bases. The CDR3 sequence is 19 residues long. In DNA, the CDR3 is TGTGCCAGCACCTTGGGGGGACTAGCGGGAGGGGGCTCCTACAATGAGCAGCTCTTC. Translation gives CASTLGGLAGGGSYNEQLF.

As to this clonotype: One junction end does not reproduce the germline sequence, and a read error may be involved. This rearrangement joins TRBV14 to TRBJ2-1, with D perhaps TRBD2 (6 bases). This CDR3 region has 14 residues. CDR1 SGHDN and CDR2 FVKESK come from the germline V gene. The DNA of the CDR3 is TGTGCCGGCAGCCTTGGTTTGCGGGGAAATGAGCAGTTCTTC. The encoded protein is CAGSLGLRGNEQFF.

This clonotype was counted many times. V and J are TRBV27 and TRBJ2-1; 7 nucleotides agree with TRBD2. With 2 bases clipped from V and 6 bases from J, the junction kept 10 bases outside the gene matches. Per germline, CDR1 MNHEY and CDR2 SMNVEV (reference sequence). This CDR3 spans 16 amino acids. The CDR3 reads CASSLPGLGRANEQFF. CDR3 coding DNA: TGTGCCAGCAGTTTACCCGGACTAGGTCGGGCCAATGAGCAGTTCTTC.

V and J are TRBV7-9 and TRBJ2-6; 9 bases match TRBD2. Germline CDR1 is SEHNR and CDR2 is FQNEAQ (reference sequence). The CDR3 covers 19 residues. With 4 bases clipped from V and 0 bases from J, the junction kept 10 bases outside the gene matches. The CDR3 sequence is CASSYLRLAESSGANVLTF. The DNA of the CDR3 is TGTGCCAGCAGCTACCTCAGACTAGCGGAGAGCTCTGGGGCCAACGTCCTGACTTTC.

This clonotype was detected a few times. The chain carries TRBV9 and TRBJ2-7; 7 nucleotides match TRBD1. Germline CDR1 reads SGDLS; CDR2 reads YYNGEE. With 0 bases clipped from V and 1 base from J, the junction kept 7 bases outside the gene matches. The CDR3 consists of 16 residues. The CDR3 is CASSVAPGQTSYEQYF. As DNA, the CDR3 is TGTGCCAGCAGCGTAGCTCCGGGACAGACGTCCTACGAGCAGTACTTC.

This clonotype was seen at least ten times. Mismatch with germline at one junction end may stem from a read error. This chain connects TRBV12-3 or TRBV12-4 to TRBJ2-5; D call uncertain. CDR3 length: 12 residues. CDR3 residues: CASSSDQETQYF. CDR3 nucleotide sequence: TGTGCCAGCAGCTCCGACCAGGAGACCCAGTACTTC.

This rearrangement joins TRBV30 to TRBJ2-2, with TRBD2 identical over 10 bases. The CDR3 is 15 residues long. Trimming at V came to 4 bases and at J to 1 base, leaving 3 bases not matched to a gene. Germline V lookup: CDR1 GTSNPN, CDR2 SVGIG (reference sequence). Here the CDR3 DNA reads TGTGCCTGGACTAGCGGGAGTCTGAACACCGGGGAGCTGTTTTTT. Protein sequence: CAWTSGSLNTGELFF.

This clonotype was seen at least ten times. This CDR3 reads CASSLVWGAADTQYF. The CDR3 nucleotides read TGTGCCAGCAGCTTAGTTTGGGGGGCCGCAGATACGCAGTATTTT. The chain employs TRBV11-2 and TRBJ2-3; D is possibly TRBD1 or TRBD2 (6 bases each). Trimming left V 1 base short and J 4 bases short, with 12 bases between. Germline CDR1 reads SGHAT; CDR2 reads FQNNGV. The CDR3 length is 15 residues.

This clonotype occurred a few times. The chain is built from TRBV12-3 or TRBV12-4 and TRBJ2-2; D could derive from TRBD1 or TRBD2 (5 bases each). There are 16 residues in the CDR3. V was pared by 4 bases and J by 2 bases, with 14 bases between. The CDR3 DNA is TGTGCCAGCAGTTACGGCTGGGACGGCAACACCGGGGAGCTGTTTTTT. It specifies CASSYGWDGNTGELFF.

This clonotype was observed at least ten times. The CDR3: CASSLVAQPSTDTQYF. CDR3 sequence (DNA): TGTGCCAGCAGTTTAGTAGCACAGCCTTCCACAGATACGCAGTATTTT. V and J are TRBV27 and TRBJ2-3; D call uncertain. From germline, CDR1 is MNHEY and CDR2 SMNVEV (reference sequence). Trimming removed 2 bases at V and 2 bases at J, with 14 bases between. The CDR3 extends over 16 amino acids.

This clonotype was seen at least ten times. In DNA, the CDR3 is TGTGCCACCAGTGATTTGCCCAGGGAAGCCGATGAGCAGTTCTTC. This gives the protein CATSDLPREADEQFF. The V call is TRBV24-1, the J call TRBJ2-1, with TRBD1 as a possible D gene (5 bases). V lost 0 bases and J 8 bases, leaving 13 bases between the germline ends. CDR1 is KGHDR, CDR2 SFDVKD, per germline. CDR3 length: 15 residues.

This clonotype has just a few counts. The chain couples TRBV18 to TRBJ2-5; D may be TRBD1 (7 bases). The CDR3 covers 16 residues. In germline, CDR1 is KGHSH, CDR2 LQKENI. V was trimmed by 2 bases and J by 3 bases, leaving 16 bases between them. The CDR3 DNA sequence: TGTGCCAGCTCACCAACCAGGGGGGAGATGGAAGAGACCCAGTACTTC. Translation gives CASSPTRGEMEETQYF.

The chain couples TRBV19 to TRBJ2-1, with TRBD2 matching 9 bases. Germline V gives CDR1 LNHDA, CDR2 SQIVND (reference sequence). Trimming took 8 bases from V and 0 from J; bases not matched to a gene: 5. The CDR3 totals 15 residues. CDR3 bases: TGTGCCAGTCGAGTTAGCGGGAGCTCCTACAATGAGCAGTTCTTC. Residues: CASRVSGSSYNEQFF.

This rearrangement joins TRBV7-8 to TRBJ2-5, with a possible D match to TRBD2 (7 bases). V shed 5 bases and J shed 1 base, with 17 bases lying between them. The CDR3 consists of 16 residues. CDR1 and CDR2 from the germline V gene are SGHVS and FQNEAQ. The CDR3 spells CASSRRGAAPQETQYF. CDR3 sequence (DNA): TGTGCCAGCAGCCGCCGGGGGGCGGCCCCCCAAGAGACCCAGTACTTC.

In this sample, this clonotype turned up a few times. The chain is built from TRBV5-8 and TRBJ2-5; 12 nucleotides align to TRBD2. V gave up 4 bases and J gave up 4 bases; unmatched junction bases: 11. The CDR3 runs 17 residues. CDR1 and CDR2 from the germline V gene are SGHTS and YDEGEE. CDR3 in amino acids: CASSVGLAGRRGETQYF. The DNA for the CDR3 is TGTGCCAGCAGCGTTGGACTAGCGGGAAGAAGAGGAGAGACCCAGTACTTC. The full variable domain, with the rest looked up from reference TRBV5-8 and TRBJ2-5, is EAGVTQSPTHLIKTRGQQATLRCSPISGHTSVYWYQQALGLGLQFLLWYDEGEERNRGNFPPRFSGRQFPNYSSELNVNALELEDSALYLCASSVGLAGRRGETQYFGPGTRLLVL.

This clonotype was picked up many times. The CDR3 spells CSTTGTSGNEQFF. CDR3 bases: TGCAGTACTACCGGGACTAGCGGGAATGAGCAGTTCTTC. The chain carries TRBV20-1 and TRBJ2-1; 12 bases align to TRBD2. Germline lookup yields CDR1 DFQATT and CDR2 SNEGSKA (reference sequence). CDR3 length: 13 residues. The ends lost 8 bases at V and 7 bases at J; junction bases unmatched: 6.

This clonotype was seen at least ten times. DNA of the CDR3: TGTGCCAGCAGCCATACGGGATACTCCCAGTCCTACGAGCAGTACTTC. This encodes CASSHTGYSQSYEQYF. The rearrangement uses TRBV11-2 and TRBJ2-7; tentatively, D is TRBD2 (5 bases). The CDR3 is 16 amino acids. The ends were cut back, 5 bases at V and 1 base at J, with 18 bases in the middle. Germline V gene lookup returns CDR1 SGHAT and CDR2 FQNNGV.

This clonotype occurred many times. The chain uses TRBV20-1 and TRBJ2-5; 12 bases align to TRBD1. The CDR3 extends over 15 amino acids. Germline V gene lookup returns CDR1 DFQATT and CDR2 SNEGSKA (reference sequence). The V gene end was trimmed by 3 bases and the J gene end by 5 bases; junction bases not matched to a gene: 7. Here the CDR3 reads CSARGTGGIAETQYF. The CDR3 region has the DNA TGCAGTGCTAGGGGGACAGGGGGCATTGCGGAGACCCAGTACTTC.

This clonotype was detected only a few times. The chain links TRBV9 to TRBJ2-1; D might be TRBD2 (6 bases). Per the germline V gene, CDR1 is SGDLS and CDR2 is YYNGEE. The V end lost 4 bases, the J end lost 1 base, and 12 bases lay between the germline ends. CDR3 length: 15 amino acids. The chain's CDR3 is CASSTGSWSYNEQFF. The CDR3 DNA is TGTGCCAGCAGCACCGGGAGTTGGTCCTACAATGAGCAGTTCTTC.

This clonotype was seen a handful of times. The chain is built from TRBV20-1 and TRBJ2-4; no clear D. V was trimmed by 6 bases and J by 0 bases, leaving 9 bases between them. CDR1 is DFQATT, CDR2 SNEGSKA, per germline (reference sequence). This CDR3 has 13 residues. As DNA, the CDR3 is TGCAGTGCCCTACCTCTAGCCAAAAACATTCAGTACTTC. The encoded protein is CSALPLAKNIQYF.